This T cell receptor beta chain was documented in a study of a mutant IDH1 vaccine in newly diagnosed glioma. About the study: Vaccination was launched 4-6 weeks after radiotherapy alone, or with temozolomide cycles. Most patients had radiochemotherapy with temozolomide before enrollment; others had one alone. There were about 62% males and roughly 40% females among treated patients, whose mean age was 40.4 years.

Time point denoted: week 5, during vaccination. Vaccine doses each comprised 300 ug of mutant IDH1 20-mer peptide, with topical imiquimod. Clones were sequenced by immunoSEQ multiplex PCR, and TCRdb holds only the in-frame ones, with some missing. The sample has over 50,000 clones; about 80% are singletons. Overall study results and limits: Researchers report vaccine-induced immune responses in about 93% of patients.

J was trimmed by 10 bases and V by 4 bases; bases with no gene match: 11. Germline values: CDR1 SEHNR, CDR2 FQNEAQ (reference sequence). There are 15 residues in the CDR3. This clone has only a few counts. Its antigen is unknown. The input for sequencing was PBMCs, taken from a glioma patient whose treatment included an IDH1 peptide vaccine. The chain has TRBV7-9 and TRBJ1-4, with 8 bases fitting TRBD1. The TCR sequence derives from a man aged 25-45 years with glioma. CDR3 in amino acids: CASSSAGGLYGKLFF. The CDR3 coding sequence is TGTGCCAGCAGCTCGGCAGGGGGCCTCTACGGAAAACTGTTTTTT.